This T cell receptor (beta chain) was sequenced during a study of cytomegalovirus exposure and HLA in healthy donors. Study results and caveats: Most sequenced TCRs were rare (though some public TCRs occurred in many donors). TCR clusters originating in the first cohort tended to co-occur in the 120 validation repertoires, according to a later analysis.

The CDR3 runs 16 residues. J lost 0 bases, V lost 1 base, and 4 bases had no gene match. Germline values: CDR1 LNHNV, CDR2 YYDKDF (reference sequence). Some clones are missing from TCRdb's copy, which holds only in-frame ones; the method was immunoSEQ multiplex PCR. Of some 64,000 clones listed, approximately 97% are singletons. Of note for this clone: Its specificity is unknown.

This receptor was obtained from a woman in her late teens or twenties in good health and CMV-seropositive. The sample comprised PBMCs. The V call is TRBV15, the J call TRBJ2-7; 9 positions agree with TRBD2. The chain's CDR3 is CATSRVGREGSYEQYF. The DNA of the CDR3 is TGTGCCACCAGCAGAGTTGGGCGGGAGGGCTCCTACGAGCAGTACTTC.